One T cell receptor beta chain is described in this entry. Antigen: not known. The record originates from a study of response to subunit inactivated influenza vaccine. Study-wide points: It was the authors' suggestion that each seasonal influenza vaccination recruits few new T cells.

CDR1 and CDR2 from the germline V gene are DFQATT and SNEGSKA (reference sequence). This CDR3 spans 17 amino acids. V lost 3 bases to trimming and J lost 2 bases; unmatched junction nucleotides: 11. TCRdb reanalysed the RT-PCR reads using MiXCR and keeps one entry per CDR3 protein. The top ten hold less than 2.5% of the sample, which has around 520,000 distinct CDR3 sequences, roughly 27% seen once. The receptor comes from a man aged 45-60 years who received an inactivated influenza vaccine. The source material was CD4+ T cells sorted from PBMCs, sampled more than 4 days after vaccination. The genes are TRBV20-1 and TRBJ2-7, with 12 nucleotides matching TRBD2. Here the CDR3 DNA reads TGCAGTGCTAGGAGACAGACCAGGACTAGCGGGACCTACGAGCAGTACTTC. This gives the protein CSARRQTRTSGTYEQYF.